This entry is about one T cell receptor beta chain. Its antigen is still unknown. This sample stems from a study of T cell responses to AZD1222 COVID-19 vaccine. Study results and caveats: Unmutated variant regions are reportedly targeted by nearly half of spike-specific TCRs. The number of AZD1222 recipients seropositive at baseline was only five to seven.

Germline assignment: CDR1 MNHEY and CDR2 SVGAGI. This CDR3 region has 15 residues. Trimming left V 4 bases short and J 0 bases short, with 10 bases between. Repertoires were generated with immunoSEQ multiplex PCR, while TCRdb's copy carries only in-frame clones and drops some. The sample consists of 90,000 to 140,000 clones, about four fifths of them appearing once. The receptor was isolated from an adult in good health. Sequencing was performed on peripheral blood, taken on day 0 of AZD1222 vaccination. The genes are TRBV6-5 and TRBJ1-3; no clear D gene. Written as DNA, the CDR3 is TGTGCCAGCAGTTCAAGGGAGACCTCTGGAAACACCATATATTTT. Protein sequence: CASSSRETSGNTIYF.